Shown below are 8 T cell receptor beta chains from a single sample sequenced in a study of PD-1 blockade in classical Hodgkin lymphoma. Libraries were prepared by immunoSEQ multiplex PCR; TCRdb keeps only in-frame clonotypes and omits some of them. The sample yields about 100,000 clones, 80% to 90% seen once. Relapse was seen in all patients after autologous stem cell transplantation, and brentuximab vedotin exposure was variable. Sequenced here: peripheral blood mononuclear cells (PBMCs), sampled before the second cycle of nivolumab. The origin of the receptors is a human donor with classical Hodgkin lymphoma.

The rearrangement links TRBV11-1 to TRBJ2-5; possibly TRBD1 or TRBD2 for D (5 bases each). V gave up 5 bases and J gave up 5 bases, with 18 bases separating them. The germline V gene encodes CDR1 SGHAT and CDR2 FQDESV (reference sequence). This CDR3 spans 15 amino acids. The CDR3 region is CASSLGPGTQETQYF. The CDR3 DNA reads TGTGCCAGCAGCCTCGGGCCCGGGACCCAGGAGACCCAGTACTTC.

V usage is TRBV10-2 and J usage is TRBJ1-3; D is unclear. V was trimmed by 0 bases and J by 0 bases, leaving 12 bases between them. Looked up from germline, CDR1 is WSHSY and CDR2 is SAAADI. There are 17 residues in the CDR3. CDR3 coding DNA: TGCGCCAGCAGTGAGTCGGGGAGACTCATCTCTGGAAACACCATATATTTT. It yields the protein CASSESGRLISGNTIYF.

The chain employs TRBV13 and TRBJ1-1; no clear D. V lost 1 base to trimming and J lost 2 bases, with 5 bases between them. The CDR3 extends over 13 amino acids. Germline CDR1 PRHDT, CDR2 FYEKMQ (reference sequence). In DNA, the CDR3 is TGTGCCAGCAGCTTAGCGGTAAACACTGAAGCTTTCTTT. This sequence encodes CASSLAVNTEAFF. Combining the CDR3 with reference TRBV13 and TRBJ1-1 gives the whole variable domain AAGVIQSPRHLIKEKRETATLKCYPIPRHDTVYWYQQGPGQDPQFLISFYEKMQSDKGSIPDRFSAQQFSDYHSELNMSSLELGDSALYFCASSLAVNTEAFFGQGTRLTVV.

The chain joins TRBV4-2 to TRBJ2-1, with 15 bases matching TRBD2. CDR1 LGHNA and CDR2 YNFKEQ come from the germline V gene. The CDR3 runs to 16 residues. Trimming took 1 base from V and 7 from J; bases not matched to a gene: 2. DNA for the CDR3: TGTGCCAGCAGCCAAGTAGGGACTAGCGGGAGGAATGAGCAGTTCTTC. Its protein product is CASSQVGTSGRNEQFF.

The chain recombines TRBV9 with TRBJ2-2; 7 bases line up with TRBD2. This CDR3 is 16 amino acids long. From germline, CDR1 is SGDLS and CDR2 YYNGEE. The V and J ends lost 0 bases and 6 bases, in that order; junction bases with no gene match: 8. CDR3 loop: CASSVVAGNYAGELFF. The CDR3 DNA reads TGTGCCAGCAGCGTAGTAGCGGGCAATTACGCCGGGGAGCTGTTTTTT.

This clone was counted a few times. V gene TRBV30 combines with J gene TRBJ1-2; the match to TRBD1 covers 8 bases. The V gene end was trimmed by 2 bases and the J gene end by 10 bases; junction bases not matched to a gene: 9. Per the germline V gene, CDR1 is GTSNPN and CDR2 is SVGIG (reference sequence). This CDR3 comprises 13 residues. The CDR3 nucleotides are TGTGCCTGGAGTCCCAACGGACAGGGTGACTACACCTTC. Its translation: CAWSPNGQGDYTF.

This rearrangement joins TRBV30 to TRBJ2-7; 10 bases map to TRBD2. CDR3 length: 17 residues. The germline gives CDR1 GTSNPN, CDR2 SVGIG (reference sequence). V lost 5 bases to trimming and J lost 4 bases; unmatched junction nucleotides: 17. CDR3 bases: TGTGCCTGGGAACCGGGACTGTCGCTAGCGGGAGCGTACGAGCAGTACTTC. Its translation is CAWEPGLSLAGAYEQYF.

DNA of the CDR3: TGTGCCAGCAGCTTATATGGACAGAGCGGGGGGCAAGAGACCCAGTACTTC. It is translated as CASSLYGQSGGQETQYF. The chain carries TRBV11-2 and TRBJ2-5; the match to TRBD2 covers 9 bases. Germline V lookup: CDR1 SGHAT, CDR2 FQNNGV. The length of the CDR3 is 17 residues. Trimming removed 2 bases from V and 2 bases from J; junction bases left unmatched: 9.